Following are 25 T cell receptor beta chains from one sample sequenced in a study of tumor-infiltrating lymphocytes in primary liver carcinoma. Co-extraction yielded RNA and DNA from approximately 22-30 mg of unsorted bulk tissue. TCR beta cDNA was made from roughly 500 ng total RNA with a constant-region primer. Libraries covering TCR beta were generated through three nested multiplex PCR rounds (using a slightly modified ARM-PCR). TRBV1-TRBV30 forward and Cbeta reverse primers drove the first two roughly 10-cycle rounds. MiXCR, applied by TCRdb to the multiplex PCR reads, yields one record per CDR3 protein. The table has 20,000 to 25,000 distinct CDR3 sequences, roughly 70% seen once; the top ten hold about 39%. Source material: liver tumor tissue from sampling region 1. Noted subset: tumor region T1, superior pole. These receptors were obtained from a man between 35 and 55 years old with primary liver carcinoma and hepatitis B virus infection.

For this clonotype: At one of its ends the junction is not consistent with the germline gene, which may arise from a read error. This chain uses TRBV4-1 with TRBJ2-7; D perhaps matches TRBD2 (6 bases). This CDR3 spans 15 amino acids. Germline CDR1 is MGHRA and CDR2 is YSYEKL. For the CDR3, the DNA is TGCGCCAACAGCCAAGATTTGGGAGGTGACTACGGGCAGTACTTC. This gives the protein CANSQDLGGDYGQYF.

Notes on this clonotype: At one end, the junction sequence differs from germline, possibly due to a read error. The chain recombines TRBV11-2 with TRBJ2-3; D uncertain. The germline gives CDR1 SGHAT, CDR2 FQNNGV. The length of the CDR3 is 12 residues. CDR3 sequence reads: CANSTNTDTQYF. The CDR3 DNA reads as TGTGCCAACAGCACCAACACAGATACGCAGTATTTT. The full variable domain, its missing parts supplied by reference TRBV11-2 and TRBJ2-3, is EAGVAQSPRYKIIEKRQSVAFWCNPISGHATLYWYQQILGQGPKLLIQFQNNGVVDDSQLPKDRFSAERLKGVDSTLKIQPAKLEDSAVYLCANSTNTDTQYFGPGTRLTVL.

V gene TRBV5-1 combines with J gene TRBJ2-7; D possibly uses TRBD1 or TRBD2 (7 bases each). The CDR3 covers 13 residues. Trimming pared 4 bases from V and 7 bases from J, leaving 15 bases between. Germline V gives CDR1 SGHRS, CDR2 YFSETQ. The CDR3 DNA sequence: TGCGCCAGCAGCATCACAGGGGAGGGTGAGCAGTACTTC. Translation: CASSITGEGEQYF.

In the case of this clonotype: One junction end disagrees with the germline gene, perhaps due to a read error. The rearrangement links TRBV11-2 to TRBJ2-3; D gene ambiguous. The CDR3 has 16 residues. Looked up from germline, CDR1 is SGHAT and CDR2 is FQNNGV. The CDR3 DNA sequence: TGTACCAGCAGCCGACAACCCATCAACCCCAGAGATACGCAGAATTTT. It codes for CTSSRQPINPRDTQNF.

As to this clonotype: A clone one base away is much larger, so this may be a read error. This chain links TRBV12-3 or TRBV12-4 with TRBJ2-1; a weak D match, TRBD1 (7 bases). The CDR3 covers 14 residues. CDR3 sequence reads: CASTTGQGGNEQLF. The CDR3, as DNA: TGTGCCAGTACTACGGGTCAGGGGGGCAATGAGCAGCTCTTC.

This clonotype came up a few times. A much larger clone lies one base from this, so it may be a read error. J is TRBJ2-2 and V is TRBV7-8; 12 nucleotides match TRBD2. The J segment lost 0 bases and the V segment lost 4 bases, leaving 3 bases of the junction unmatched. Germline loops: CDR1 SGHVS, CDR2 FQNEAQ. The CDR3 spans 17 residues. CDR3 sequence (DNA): TGTGCCAGCAGCTCCCGGACTAGCGGGGCGAACACCGGGGAGCTGTTTTTT. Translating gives CASSSRTSGANTGELFF. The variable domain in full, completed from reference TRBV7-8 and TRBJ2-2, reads GAGVSQSPRYKVAKRGQDVALRCDPISGHVSLFWYQQALGQGPEFLTYFQNEAQLDKSGLPSDRFFAERPEGSVSTLKIQRTQQEDSAVYLCASSSRTSGANTGELFFGEGSRLTVL.

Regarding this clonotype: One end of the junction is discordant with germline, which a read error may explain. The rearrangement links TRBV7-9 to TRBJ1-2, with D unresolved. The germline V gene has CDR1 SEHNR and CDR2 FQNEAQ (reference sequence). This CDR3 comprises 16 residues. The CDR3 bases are TGTGCCAGCAGCGTCGAGGGCATGCTGTCCCAGTATGGCTACAGCTTC. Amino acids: CASSVEGMLSQYGYSF.

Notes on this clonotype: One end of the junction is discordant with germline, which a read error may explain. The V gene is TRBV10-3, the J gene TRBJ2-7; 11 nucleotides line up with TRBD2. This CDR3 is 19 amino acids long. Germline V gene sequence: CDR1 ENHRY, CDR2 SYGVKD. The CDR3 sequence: CTITKRLGLAGGFSYEQYF. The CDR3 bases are TGTACCATCACCAAACGATTGGGATTAGCGGGAGGGTTCTCCTACGAGCAGTACTTC.

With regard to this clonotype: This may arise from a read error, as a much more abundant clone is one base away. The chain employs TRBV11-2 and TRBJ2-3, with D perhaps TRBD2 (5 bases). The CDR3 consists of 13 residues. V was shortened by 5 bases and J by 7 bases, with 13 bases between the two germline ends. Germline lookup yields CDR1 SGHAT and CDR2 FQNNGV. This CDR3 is CASSLRRRNTQYF. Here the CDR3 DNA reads TGTGCCAGCAGCCTGCGACGGAGGAATACGCAGTATTTT.

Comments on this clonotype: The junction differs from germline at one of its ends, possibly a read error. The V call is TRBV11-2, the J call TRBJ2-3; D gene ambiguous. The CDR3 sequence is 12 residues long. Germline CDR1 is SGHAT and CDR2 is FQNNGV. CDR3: CASIASTDTQYF. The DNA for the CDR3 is TGTGCCAGCATCGCCAGTACAGATACGCAATATTTT.

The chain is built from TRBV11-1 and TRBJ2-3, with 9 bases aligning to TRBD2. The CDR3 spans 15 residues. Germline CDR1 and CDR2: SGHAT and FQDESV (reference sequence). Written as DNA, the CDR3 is TGTAACAACAGCTTAGTAGCGGGAGCTTCAGATACGCAGTATTTT. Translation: CNNSLVAGASDTQYF.

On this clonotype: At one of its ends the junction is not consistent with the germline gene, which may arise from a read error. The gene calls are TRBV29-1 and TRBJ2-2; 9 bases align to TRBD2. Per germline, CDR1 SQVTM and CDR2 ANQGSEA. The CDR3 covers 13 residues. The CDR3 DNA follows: TGCAGCGTTAGGACTAGCGACACCGGGGAGCTGTTCTTT. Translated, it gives CSVRTSDTGELFF.

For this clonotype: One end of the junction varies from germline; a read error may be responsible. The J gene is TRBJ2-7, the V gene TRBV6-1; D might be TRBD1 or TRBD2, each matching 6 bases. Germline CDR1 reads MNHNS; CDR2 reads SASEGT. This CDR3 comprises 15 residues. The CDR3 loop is CASSEGGALAYELYF. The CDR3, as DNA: TGTGCCAGCAGTGAAGGGGGGGCATTAGCCTACGAGCTGTATTTC.

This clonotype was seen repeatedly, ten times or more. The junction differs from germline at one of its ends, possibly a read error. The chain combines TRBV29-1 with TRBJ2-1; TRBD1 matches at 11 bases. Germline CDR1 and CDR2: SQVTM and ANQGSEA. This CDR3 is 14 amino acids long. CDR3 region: CSGLPGQGVDEHFF. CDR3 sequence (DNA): TGCAGCGGATTGCCGGGACAGGGGGTGGATGAGCACTTCTTC.

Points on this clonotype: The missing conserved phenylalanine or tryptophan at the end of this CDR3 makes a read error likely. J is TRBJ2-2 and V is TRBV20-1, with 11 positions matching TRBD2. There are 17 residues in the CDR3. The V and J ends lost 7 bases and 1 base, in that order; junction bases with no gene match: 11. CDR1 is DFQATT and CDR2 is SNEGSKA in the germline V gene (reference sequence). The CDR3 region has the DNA TGCAGTGTTAGGACCGGGACTAGCGGTTGGAACACCGGGGAGCTGTTTTCT. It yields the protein CSVRTGTSGWNTGELFS.

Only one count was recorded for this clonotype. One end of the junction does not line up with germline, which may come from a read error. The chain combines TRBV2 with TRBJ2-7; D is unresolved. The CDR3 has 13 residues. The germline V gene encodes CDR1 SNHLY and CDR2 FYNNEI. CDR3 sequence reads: CASSGGTSYELYF. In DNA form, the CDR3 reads TGTGCCAGCAGTGGTGGTACCTCCTACGAGCTGTACTTC.

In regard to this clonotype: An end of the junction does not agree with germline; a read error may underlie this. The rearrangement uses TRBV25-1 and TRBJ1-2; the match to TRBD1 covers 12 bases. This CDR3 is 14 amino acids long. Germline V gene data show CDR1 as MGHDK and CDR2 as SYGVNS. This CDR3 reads CVSSPGQGAYGYTF. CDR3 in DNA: TGTGTCAGCAGCCCGGGACAGGGGGCTTATGGCTACACCTTC.

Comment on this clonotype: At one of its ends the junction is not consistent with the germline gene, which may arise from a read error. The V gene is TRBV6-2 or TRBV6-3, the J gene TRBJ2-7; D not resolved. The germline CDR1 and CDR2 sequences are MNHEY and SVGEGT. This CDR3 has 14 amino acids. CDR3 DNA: TGTGCCTGCAGTTACGGGCAGCACAGCTACGAGGAGTATTTC. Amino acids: CACSYGQHSYEEYF.

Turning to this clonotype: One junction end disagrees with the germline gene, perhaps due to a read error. The CDR3 DNA sequence: TGCGCCAGCAGCCTTACTAGCGGGAGCTTCTACGAGCAGTACTTT. Translated: CASSLTSGSFYEQYF. The chain carries TRBV5-1 and TRBJ2-7; 11 nucleotides align to TRBD2. CDR3 length equals 15 residues. CDR1 SGHRS and CDR2 YFSETQ come from the germline V gene.

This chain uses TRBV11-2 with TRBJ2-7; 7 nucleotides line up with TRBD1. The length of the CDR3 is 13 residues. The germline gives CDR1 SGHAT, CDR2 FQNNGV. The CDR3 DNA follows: TGTGTCGGCAGCTTAGATTCAGGGGGTGAGCAGTACTTC. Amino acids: CVGSLDSGGEQYF.

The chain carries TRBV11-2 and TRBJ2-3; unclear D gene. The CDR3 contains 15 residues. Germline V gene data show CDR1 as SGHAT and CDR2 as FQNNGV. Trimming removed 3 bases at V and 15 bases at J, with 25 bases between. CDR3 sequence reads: CASSLYVGSPDTRYF. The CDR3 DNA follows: TGTGCCAGCAGCTTGTACGTTGGCAGTCCAGATACGCGTTATTTT.

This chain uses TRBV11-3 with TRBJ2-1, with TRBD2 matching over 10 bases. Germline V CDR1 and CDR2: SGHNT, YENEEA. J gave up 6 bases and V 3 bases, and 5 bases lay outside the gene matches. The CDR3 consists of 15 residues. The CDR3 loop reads CASSFSGGASNEQFF. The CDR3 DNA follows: TGTGCCAGCAGCTTCAGCGGGGGGGCCAGCAATGAGCAGTTCTTC.

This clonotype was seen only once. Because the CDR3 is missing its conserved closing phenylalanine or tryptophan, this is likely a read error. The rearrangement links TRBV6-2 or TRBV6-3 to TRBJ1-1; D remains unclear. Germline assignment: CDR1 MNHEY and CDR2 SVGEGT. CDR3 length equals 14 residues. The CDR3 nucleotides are TGTGCCAGCAGTTACCCAGACCTGAACGCTGAAGCTTTCCTT. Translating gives CASSYPDLNAEAFL.

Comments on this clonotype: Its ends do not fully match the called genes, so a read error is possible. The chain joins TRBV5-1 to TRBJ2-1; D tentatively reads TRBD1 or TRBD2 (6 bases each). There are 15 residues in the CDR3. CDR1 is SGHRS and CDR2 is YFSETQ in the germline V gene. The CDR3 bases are TGTGCCAGCAGCACTTCGAAGGGGGGCCGGGATGAGCAGTTCTTC. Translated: CASSTSKGGRDEQFF.

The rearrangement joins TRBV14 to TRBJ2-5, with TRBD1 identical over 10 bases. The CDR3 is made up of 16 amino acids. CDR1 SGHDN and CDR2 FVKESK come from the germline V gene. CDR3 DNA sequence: TGTCCAAGCAGCCGTCGGACAGGGGGAAACCAAGAGACCCAGTACTTC. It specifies CPSSRRTGGNQETQYF. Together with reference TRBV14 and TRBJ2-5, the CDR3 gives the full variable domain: EAGVTQFPSHSVIEKGQTVTLRCDPISGHDNLYWYRRVMGKEIKFLLHFVKESKQDESGMPNNRFLAERTGGTYSTLKVQPAELEDSGVYFCPSSRRTGGNQETQYFGPGTRLLVL.